The present T cell receptor beta chain was sequenced within a study of lung T cells in sarcoidosis with Löfgren's syndrome. Overall study: Löfgren's syndrome patients were the main repertoire analysis focus. Broader study findings: Sarcoidosis antigen recognition was only suggested, antigen unidentified. TRAV12-1 and TRBV2 were reportedly most expanded in Löfgren's patients. TRAV12-1 preferentially paired with TRBV2, with homologous CDR3s.

Judged by abundance, this clonotype is large. The antigen remains undetermined. TCRdb re-derived calls from the reads in MiXCR, one entry per CDR3 protein. The table lists about 1,100 distinct CDR3 sequences, around 24% of them singletons. Trimming cost V 0 bases and J 0 bases, with 7 bases left between them. This CDR3 has 15 residues. Germline CDR1 and CDR2: SGHTA and FQGNSA. This chain uses TRBV7-2 with TRBJ2-3; the D is unclear. Sequencing was carried out using CD4+ T cells from bronchoalveolar lavage. This sequence was found in a human donor with sarcoidosis (Löfgren's syndrome or another form), or a control subject (not recorded which). The DNA for the CDR3 is TGTGCCAGCAGCTTAGCCGGTCTTAGCACAGATACGCAGTATTTT. Its translation is CASSLAGLSTDTQYF.